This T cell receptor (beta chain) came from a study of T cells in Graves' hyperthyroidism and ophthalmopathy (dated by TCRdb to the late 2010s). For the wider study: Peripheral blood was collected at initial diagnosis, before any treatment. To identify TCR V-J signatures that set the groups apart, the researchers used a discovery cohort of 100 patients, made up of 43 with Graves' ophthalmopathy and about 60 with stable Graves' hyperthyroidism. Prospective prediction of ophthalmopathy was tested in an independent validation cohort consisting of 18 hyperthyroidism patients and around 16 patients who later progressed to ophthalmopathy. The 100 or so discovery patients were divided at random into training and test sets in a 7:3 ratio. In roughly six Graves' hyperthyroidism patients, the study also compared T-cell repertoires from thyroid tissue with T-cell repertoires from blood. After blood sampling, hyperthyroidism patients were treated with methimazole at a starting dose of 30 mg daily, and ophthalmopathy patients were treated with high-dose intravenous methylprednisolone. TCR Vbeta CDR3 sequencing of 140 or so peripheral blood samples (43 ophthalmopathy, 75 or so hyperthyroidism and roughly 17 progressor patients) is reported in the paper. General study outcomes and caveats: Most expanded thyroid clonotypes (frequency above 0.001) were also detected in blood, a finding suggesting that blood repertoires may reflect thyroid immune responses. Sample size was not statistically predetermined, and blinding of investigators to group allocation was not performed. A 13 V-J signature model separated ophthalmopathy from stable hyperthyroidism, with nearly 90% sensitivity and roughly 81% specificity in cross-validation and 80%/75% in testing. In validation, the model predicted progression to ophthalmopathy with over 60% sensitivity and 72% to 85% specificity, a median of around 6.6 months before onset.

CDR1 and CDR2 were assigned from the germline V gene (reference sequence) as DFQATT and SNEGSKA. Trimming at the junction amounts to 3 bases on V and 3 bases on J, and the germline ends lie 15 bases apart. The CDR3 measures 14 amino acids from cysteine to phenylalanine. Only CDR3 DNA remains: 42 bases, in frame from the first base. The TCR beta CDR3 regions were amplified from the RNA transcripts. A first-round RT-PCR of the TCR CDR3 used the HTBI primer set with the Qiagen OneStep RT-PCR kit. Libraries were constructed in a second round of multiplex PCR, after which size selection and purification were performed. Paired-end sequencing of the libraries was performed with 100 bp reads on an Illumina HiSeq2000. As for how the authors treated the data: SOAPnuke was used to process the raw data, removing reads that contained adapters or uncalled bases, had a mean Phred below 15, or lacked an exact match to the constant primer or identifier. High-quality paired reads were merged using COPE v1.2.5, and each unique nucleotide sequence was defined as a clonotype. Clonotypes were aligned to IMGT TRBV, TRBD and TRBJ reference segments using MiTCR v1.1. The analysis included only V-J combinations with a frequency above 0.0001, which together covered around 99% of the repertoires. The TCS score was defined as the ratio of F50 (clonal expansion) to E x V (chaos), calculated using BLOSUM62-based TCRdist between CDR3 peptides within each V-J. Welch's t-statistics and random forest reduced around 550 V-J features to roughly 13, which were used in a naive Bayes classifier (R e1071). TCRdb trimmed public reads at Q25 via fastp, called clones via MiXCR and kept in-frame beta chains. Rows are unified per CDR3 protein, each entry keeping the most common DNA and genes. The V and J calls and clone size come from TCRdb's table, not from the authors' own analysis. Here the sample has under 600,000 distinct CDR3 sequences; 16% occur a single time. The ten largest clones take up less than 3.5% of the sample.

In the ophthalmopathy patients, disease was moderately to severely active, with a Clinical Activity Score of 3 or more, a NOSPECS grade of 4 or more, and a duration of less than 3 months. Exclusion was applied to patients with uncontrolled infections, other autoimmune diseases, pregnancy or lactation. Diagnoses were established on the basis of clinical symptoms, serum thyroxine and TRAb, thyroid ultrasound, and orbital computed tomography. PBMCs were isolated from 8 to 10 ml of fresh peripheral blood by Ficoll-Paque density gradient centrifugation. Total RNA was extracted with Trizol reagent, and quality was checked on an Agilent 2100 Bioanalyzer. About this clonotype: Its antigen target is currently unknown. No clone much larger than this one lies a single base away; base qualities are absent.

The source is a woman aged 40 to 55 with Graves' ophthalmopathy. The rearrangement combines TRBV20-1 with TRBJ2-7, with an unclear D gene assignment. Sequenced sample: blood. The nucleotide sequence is TGCAGTGCTAGTCGTATCCGGCAGTACTACGAGCAGTACTTC. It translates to CSASRIRQYYEQYF.